This note documents a single T cell receptor (beta chain) sequence. Its antigen is still unknown. The data belong to a study of blood T cells in healthy people across ages. Findings and caveats of the study: Roughly linear age-related decline in beta diversity appeared, significant by age 40.

This CDR3 is built from 16 residues. CDR1 is SGHRS and CDR2 is YFSETQ in the germline V gene. Through a sample-barcoded 5' primer and a J-beta primer mix, a second PCR was run for about 6 to 11 cycles. MiXCR, run by TCRdb on the 5' RACE reads, gives a single entry per CDR3 protein. The sample consists of fewer than 900,000 distinct CDR3 sequences, roughly 47% of them appearing once. Total RNA, at least 6 micrograms per sample, was extracted from PBMCs. The gene calls are TRBV5-1 and TRBJ2-5; the D gene could be TRBD1 or TRBD2 (6 bases each). The end of the DNA is better explained by TRBJ2-7, so the J call may be wrong. Material: blood. This TCR was sampled from a woman aged 55-70 years in good health. DNA of the CDR3: TGCGCCAGCTGCCCGTTGGAGGAGGGGGGTACCTACGAGCAGTACTTC. Translated, it gives CASCPLEEGGTYEQYF.